This entry features one T cell receptor (beta chain) sequence. The target antigen is unknown. Vbeta (60) and Jbeta (13) primers were used in the PCR. Here immunoSEQ multiplex PCR was the method, and the copy in TCRdb shows in-frame clones only, minus some. The sample includes about 140,000 clones, nearly 85% of them seen just once. The data derive from a study of cytomegalovirus exposure and HLA in healthy donors. Study results and limitations: The records held CMV serostatus as the only immune exposure information.

The V gene's germline CDR1 is SEHNR and CDR2 FQNEAQ (reference sequence). V dropped 2 bases and J dropped 4 bases, with 5 bases sitting between them. This CDR3 is built from 12 residues. The clonotype comes from a male donor in good health and CMV-seronegative. The rearrangement uses TRBV7-9 and TRBJ1-1; D not resolved. Sequencing input: PBMCs. The chain's CDR3 is CASSLSGTEAFF. CDR3 coding DNA: TGTGCCAGCAGCTTATCGGGCACTGAAGCTTTCTTT.